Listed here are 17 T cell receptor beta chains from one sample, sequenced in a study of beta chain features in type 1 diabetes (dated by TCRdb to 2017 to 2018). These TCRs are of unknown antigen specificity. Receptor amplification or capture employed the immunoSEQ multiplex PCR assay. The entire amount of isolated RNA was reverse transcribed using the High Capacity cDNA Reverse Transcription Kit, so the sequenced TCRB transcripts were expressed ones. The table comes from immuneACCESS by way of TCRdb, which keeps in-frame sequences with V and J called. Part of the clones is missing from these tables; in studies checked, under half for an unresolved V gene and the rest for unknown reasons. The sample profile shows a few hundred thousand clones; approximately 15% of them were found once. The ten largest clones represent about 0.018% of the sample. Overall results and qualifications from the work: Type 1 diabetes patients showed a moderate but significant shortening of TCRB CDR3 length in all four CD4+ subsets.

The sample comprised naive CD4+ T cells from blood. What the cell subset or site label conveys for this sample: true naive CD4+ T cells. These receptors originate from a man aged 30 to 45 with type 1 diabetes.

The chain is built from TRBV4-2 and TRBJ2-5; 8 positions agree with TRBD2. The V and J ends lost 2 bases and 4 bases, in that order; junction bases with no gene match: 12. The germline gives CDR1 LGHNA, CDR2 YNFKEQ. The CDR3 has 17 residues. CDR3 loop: CASSQSGGAGGRETQYF. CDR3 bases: TGTGCCAGCAGCCAAAGCGGAGGGGCGGGGGGCCGAGAGACCCAGTACTTC.

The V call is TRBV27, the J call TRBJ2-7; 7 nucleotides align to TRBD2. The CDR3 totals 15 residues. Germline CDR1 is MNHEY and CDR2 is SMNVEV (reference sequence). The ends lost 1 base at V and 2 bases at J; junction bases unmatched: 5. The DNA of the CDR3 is TGTGCCAGCAGTTTATTTGGGACTACTCCCTACGAGCAGTACTTC. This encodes CASSLFGTTPYEQYF.

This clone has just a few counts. CDR3 coding DNA: TGTGCCAGCGGGACTAGCGTCCCGACGCAGTATTTT. Translation gives CASGTSVPTQYF. The V call is TRBV6-6, the J call TRBJ2-3; 10 positions agree with TRBD2. Germline values: CDR1 MNHNY, CDR2 SVGAGI (reference sequence). V lost 8 bases to trimming and J lost 9 bases; unmatched junction nucleotides: 5. The CDR3 length is 12 residues.

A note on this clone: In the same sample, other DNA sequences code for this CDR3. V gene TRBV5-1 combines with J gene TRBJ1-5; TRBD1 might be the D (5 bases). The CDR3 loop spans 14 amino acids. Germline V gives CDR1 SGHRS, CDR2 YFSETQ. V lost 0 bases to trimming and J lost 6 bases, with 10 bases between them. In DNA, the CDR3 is TGCGCCAGCAGCTTGGGGGGGGAAGGTCAGCCCCAGCATTTT. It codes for CASSLGGEGQPQHF. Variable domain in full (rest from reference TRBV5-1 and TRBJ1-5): KAGVTQTPRYLIKTRGQQVTLSCSPISGHRSVSWYQQTPGQGLQFLFEYFSETQRNKGNFPGRFSGRQFSNSRSEMNVSTLELGDSALYLCASSLGGEGQPQHFGDGTRLSIL.

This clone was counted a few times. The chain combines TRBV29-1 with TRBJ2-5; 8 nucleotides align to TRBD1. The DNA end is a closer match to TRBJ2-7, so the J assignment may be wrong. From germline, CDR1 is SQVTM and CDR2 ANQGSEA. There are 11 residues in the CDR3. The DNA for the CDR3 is TGCAGCGTCCACAGGGGGTACGAGCAGTACTTC. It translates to CSVHRGYEQYF.

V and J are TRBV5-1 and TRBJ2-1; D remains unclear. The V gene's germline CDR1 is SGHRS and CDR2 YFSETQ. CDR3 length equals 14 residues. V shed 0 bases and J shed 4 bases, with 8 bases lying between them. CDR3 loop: CASSLEAEYNEQFF. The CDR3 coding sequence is TGCGCCAGCAGCTTGGAGGCGGAATACAATGAGCAGTTCTTC.

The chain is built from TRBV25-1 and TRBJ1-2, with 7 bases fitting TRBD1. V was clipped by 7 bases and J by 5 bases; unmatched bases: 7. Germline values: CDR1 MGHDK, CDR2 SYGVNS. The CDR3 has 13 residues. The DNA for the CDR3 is TGTGCCAGCACCCTAGGACAGGCTTATGGCTACACCTTC. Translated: CASTLGQAYGYTF.

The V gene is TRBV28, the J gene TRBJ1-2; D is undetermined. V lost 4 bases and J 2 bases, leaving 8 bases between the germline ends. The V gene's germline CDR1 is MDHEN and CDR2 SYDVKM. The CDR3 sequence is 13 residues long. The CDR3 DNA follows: TGTGCCAGCAGTTCGGGAGGGAACTATGGCTACACCTTC. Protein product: CASSSGGNYGYTF.

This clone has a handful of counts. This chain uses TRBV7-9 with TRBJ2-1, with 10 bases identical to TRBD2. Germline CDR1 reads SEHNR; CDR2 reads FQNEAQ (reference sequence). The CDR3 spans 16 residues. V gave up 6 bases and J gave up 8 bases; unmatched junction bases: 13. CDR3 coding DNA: TGTGCCAGCAGTCGAAGCGGGGGGGCCGGGTTGTATGAGCAGTTCTTC. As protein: CASSRSGGAGLYEQFF.

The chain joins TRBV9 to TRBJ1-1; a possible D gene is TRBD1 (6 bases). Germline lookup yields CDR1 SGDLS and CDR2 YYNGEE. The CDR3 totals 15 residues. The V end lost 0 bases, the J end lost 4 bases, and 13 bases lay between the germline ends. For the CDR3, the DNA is TGTGCCAGCAGCGTAGAGGGGGAAATGGGCACTGAAGCTTTCTTT. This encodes CASSVEGEMGTEAFF.

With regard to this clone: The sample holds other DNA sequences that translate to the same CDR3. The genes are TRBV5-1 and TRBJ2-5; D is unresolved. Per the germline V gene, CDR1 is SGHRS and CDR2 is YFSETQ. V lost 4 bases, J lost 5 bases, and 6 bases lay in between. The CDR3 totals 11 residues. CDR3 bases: TGCGCCAGCAGCACGGAGGAGACCCAGTACTTC. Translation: CASSTEETQYF.

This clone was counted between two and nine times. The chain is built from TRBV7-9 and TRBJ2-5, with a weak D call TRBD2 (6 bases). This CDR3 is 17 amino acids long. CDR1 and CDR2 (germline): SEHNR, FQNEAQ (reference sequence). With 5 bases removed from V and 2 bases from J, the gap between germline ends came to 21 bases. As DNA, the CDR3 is TGTGCCAGCAGCCCCCGGAGGGTGATCAGAGAACAAGAGACCCAGTACTTC. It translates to CASSPRRVIREQETQYF.

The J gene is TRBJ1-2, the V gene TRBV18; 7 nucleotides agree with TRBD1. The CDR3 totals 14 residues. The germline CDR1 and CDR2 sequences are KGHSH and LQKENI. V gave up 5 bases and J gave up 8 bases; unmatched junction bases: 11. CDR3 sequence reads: CASSTTKGGEGYTF. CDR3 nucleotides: TGTGCCAGCTCAACGACCAAAGGGGGCGAGGGCTACACCTTC. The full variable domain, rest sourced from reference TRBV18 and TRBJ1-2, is NAGVMQNPRHLVRRRGQEARLRCSPMKGHSHVYWYRQLPEEGLKFMVYLQKENIIDESGMPKERFSAEFPKEGPSILRIQQVVRGDSAAYFCASSTTKGGEGYTFGSGTRLTVV.

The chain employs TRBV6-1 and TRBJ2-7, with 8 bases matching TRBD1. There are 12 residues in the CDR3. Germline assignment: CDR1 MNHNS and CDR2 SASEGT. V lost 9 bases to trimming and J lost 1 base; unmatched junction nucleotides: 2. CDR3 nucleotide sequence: TGTGCCAGGAGGACAGGGTCCTACGAGCAGTACTTC. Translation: CARRTGSYEQYF.

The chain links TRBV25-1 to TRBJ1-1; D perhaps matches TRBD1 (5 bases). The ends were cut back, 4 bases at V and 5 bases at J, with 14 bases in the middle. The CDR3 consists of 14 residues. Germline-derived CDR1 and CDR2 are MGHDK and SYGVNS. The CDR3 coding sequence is TGTGCCAGCAGTGCCCTGGGCAGGGAAACTGAAGCTTTCTTT. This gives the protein CASSALGRETEAFF.

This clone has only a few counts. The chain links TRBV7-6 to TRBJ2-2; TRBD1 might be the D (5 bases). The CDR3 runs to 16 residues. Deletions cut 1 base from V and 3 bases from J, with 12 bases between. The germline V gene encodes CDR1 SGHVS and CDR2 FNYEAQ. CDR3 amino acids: CASSLGLGAYTGELFF. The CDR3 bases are TGTGCCAGCAGCTTAGGTTTAGGGGCTTACACCGGGGAGCTGTTTTTT. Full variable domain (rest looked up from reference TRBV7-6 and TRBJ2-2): GAGVSQSPRYKVTKRGQDVALRCDPISGHVSLYWYRQALGQGPEFLTYFNYEAQQDKSGLPNDRFSAERPEGSISTLTIQRTEQRDSAMYRCASSLGLGAYTGELFFGEGSRLTVL.

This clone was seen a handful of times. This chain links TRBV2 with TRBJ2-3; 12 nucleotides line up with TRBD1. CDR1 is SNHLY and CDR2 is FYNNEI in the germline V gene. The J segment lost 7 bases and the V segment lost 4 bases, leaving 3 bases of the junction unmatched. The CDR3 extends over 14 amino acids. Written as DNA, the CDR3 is TGTGCCAGCAGTGTGGGACAGGGGGCGAATACGCAGTATTTT. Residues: CASSVGQGANTQYF. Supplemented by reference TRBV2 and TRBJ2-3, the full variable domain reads EPEVTQTPSHQVTQMGQEVILRCVPISNHLYFYWYRQILGQKVEFLVSFYNNEISEKSEIFDDQFSVERPDGSNFTLKIRSTKLEDSAMYFCASSVGQGANTQYFGPGTRLTVL.